This T cell receptor beta chain derives from a study of OX40 agonist ivuxolimab in advanced cancers. Study in general: Patients received ivuxolimab, an intravenous treatment, every 2 weeks at 0.01 to 10 mg/kg. Partial responses occurred in Three dose-escalation patients, one with hepatocellular carcinoma and two with cutaneous melanoma. Points from the study as a whole: Some nonresponders additionally presented with little normalized T-cell clonal expansion. Partial responders receiving 0.1-3.0 mg/kg showed among the lowest clonal expansion.

Clones were read by immunoSEQ multiplex PCR, and TCRdb kept only the in-frame ones, dropping some. This table holds about 76,000 clones, 85% to 90% found once. A word on this clone: The target antigen is unknown.

The CDR3 totals 15 residues. Trimming took off 6 bases at V and 1 base at J, with 15 bases between the two ends. CDR1 and CDR2 (germline): MNHEY, SMNVEV (reference sequence). The receptor was derived from an adult with an advanced solid tumor such as melanoma, head and neck, liver or kidney cancer. The sample in question was CD4+ or CD8+ T cells sorted from blood, obtained in a trial of the OX40 agonist ivuxolimab. The chain links TRBV27 to TRBJ1-2, with a possible D match to TRBD1 (5 bases). The CDR3 loop is CASSSGGVGNYGYTF. DNA of the CDR3: TGTGCCAGCAGCTCCGGGGGGGTGGGTAACTATGGCTACACCTTC.